These 31 T cell receptor beta chains were all obtained from the same sample, sequenced in a study of T cells in Graves' hyperthyroidism and ophthalmopathy. Amplification yielded TCR beta CDR3 regions, with RNA transcripts as the source. First-round RT-PCR of the TCR CDR3 relied on the HTBI primer set. One entry per CDR3 protein results from TCRdb running MiXCR on the multiplex PCR reads. This table has about 110,000 distinct CDR3 sequences, more than 15% appearing once. The specimen sequenced was blood. These TCRs come from a woman aged 45-60 years with Graves' hyperthyroidism.

This clonotype has a handful of counts. The genes are TRBV16 and TRBJ1-2; 10 positions agree with TRBD1. V dropped 6 bases and J dropped 7; count of bases not matched to a gene: 11. CDR3 length equals 15 residues. Germline lookup yields CDR1 KGHSY and CDR2 FQNENV. The CDR3 here is CASRYTTGTGVGYTF. The CDR3 coding sequence is TGTGCCAGCAGATATACAACCGGGACAGGGGTTGGCTACACCTTC.

There are many counts of this clonotype. The limits of the CDR3 on the DNA are not certain, so only TCRdb's listed CDR3 is given. V gene TRBV6-1 combines with J gene TRBJ2-7; the table's TRBD2 call for D was not verified on the DNA. Germline CDR1 and CDR2: MNHNS and SASEGT. The CDR3 has 17 residues if both end residues are counted. The CDR3 sequence: CASILGQGASGNYEQYF.

The genes are TRBV20-1 and TRBJ2-1; 15 nucleotides line up with TRBD2. V lost 6 bases and J lost 1; bases outside the gene matches: 13. The CDR3 has 19 residues. CDR1 and CDR2 (germline): DFQATT, SNEGSKA (reference sequence). The CDR3, as DNA: TGCAGTGCCCCCGGGACCGGGACTAGCGGGAGGACGTCCTACAATGAGCAGTTCTTC. Encoded protein: CSAPGTGTSGRTSYNEQFF.

Points on this clonotype: With a much larger clone just one base away, this may be a read error. The chain employs TRBV4-1 and TRBJ2-1, with D possibly being TRBD1 or TRBD2 (6 bases each). The CDR3 loop spans 15 amino acids. Trimming shortened V by 6 bases and J by 6 bases, and 18 bases separated the two germline ends. Germline-derived CDR1 and CDR2 are MGHRA and YSYEKL. Here the CDR3 reads CASSWGAASGNEQFF. In nucleotides, the CDR3 is TGCGCCAGCAGTTGGGGGGCCGCTTCAGGCAATGAGCAGTTCTTC.

Many counts were recorded for this clonotype. The V and J genes are TRBV7-9 and TRBJ2-7, with TRBD2 identical over 8 bases. Trimming took 5 bases from V and 5 from J; bases not matched to a gene: 5. Per germline, CDR1 SEHNR and CDR2 FQNEAQ (reference sequence). This CDR3 is 13 amino acids long. CDR3 DNA: TGTGCCAGCAGCCCTAGCGGGTTAGACGAGCAGTACTTC. This translates into CASSPSGLDEQYF.

This clonotype has at least ten counts. V gene TRBV12-3 or TRBV12-4 combines with J gene TRBJ2-2, with 7 bases matching TRBD2. The V gene end was trimmed by 6 bases and the J gene end by 4 bases; junction bases not matched to a gene: 11. This CDR3 has 16 residues. Here the CDR3 reads CASSRISSGATGELFF. The DNA for the CDR3 is TGTGCCAGCAGCCGTATCTCGAGCGGGGCCACCGGGGAGCTGTTTTTT.

The chain couples TRBV7-6 to TRBJ2-3; 7 positions match TRBD2. This CDR3 has 15 residues. Unmatched junction bases numbered 5, after V lost 3 bases and J lost 2 bases. Germline V gives CDR1 SGHVS, CDR2 FNYEAQ. This CDR3 reads CASSFTSEFTDTQYF. CDR3 DNA sequence: TGTGCCAGCAGCTTTACTAGCGAGTTCACAGATACGCAGTATTTT.

This clonotype was found many times. V is TRBV18 and J is TRBJ1-2; 7 bases align to TRBD1. This CDR3 region has 14 residues. Trimming took 2 bases from V and 3 from J; bases not matched to a gene: 3. Germline V gene sequence: CDR1 KGHSH, CDR2 LQKENI. The CDR3 nucleotides read TGTGCCAGCTCACCAGGACAGGCAGACTATGGCTACACCTTC. This translates into CASSPGQADYGYTF.

This clonotype has a count of ten or more. The V gene is TRBV7-8, the J gene TRBJ2-1; D unresolved. The CDR3 spans 14 residues. With 0 bases removed from V and 13 bases from J, the gap between germline ends came to 16 bases. The germline CDR1 and CDR2 sequences are SGHVS and FQNEAQ. This chain's CDR3 is CASSLALAPWLQFF. The DNA of the CDR3 is TGTGCCAGCAGCTTAGCGCTGGCTCCTTGGTTACAGTTCTTC.

This clonotype was seen many times. J is TRBJ1-2 and V is TRBV30; D ambiguous. The CDR3 covers 12 residues. Germline assignment: CDR1 GTSNPN and CDR2 SVGIG (reference sequence). The germline V and J ends were trimmed by 3 bases and 7 bases, with 12 bases remaining between them. The CDR3 region is CAWRRRLVGYTF. CDR3 DNA: TGTGCCTGGAGAAGAAGACTAGTTGGCTACACCTTC.

This clonotype was counted ten times or more. V is TRBV24-1 and J is TRBJ1-2; TRBD1 matches at 7 bases. CDR3 size: 13 residues. Germline trimming cut 5 bases from V and 6 bases from J; bases unmatched to any gene: 5. The germline V gene encodes CDR1 KGHDR and CDR2 SFDVKD. CDR3 region: CATSGGGADGYTF. The CDR3 DNA sequence: TGTGCCACCAGTGGAGGGGGCGCGGATGGCTACACCTTC.

V gene TRBV10-3 combines with J gene TRBJ1-1; D is unclear. The germline CDR1 and CDR2 sequences are ENHRY and SYGVKD. This CDR3 comprises 13 residues. The ends were cut back, 9 bases at V and 0 bases at J, with 11 bases in the middle. The CDR3 region is CAILGRLNTEAFF. CDR3 nucleotides: TGTGCCATTCTGGGGAGGCTGAACACTGAAGCTTTCTTT.

The chain combines TRBV7-8 with TRBJ2-3; D possibly corresponds to TRBD2 (6 bases). The germline CDR1 and CDR2 sequences are SGHVS and FQNEAQ. The CDR3 sequence is 16 residues long. V was clipped by 5 bases and J by 0 bases, with 15 bases between them. CDR3 protein: CASSLLSGSSTDTQYF. The CDR3 region has the DNA TGTGCCAGCAGCCTACTTAGCGGCTCAAGCACAGATACGCAGTATTTT.

This clonotype was detected ten times or more. V is TRBV28 and J is TRBJ2-1; 8 nucleotides align to TRBD2. CDR3 length: 15 amino acids. With 1 base clipped from V and 7 bases from J, the junction kept 6 bases outside the gene matches. Germline V CDR1 and CDR2: MDHEN, SYDVKM. DNA of the CDR3: TGTGCCAGCAGTTTATCCATAGCGGGGCCGAATGAGCAGTTCTTC. As protein: CASSLSIAGPNEQFF. Full variable domain (remainder filled in from reference TRBV28 and TRBJ2-1): DVKVTQSSRYLVKRTGEKVFLECVQDMDHENMFWYRQDPGLGLRLIYFSYDVKMKEKGDIPEGYSVSREKKERFSLILESASTNQTSMYLCASSLSIAGPNEQFFGPGTRLTVL.

This clonotype has a handful of counts. This chain connects TRBV6-1 to TRBJ1-5; TRBD1 might be the D (5 bases). V was pared by 8 bases and J by 7 bases, with 18 bases between. CDR3 length: 14 residues. The germline CDR1 and CDR2 sequences are MNHNS and SASEGT. The chain's CDR3 is CASGPGPSPQPQHF. The CDR3, as DNA: TGTGCCAGCGGCCCGGGACCAAGTCCCCAGCCCCAGCATTTT.

This clonotype has ten or more counts. This sequence joins TRBV12-3 or TRBV12-4 and TRBJ2-1; 7 nucleotides line up with TRBD2. Germline trimming cut 5 bases from V and 10 bases from J; bases unmatched to any gene: 11. The CDR3 is 14 residues long. The chain's CDR3 is CASSGAGVLREQFF. Here the CDR3 DNA reads TGTGCCAGCAGTGGGGCGGGAGTGCTGAGAGAGCAGTTCTTC.

The sample holds many counts of this clonotype. The chain joins TRBV28 to TRBJ2-7, with TRBD1 matching 7 bases. The length of the CDR3 is 14 residues. After removal of 5 bases from V and 4 bases from J, the junction contained 8 bases not matched to a gene. Germline V lookup: CDR1 MDHEN, CDR2 SYDVKM. CDR3 loop: CASSPNRGGYEQYF. CDR3 coding DNA: TGTGCCAGCAGTCCAAACAGGGGTGGGTACGAGCAGTACTTC.

This clonotype showed up just a few times. The chain employs TRBV5-6 and TRBJ1-2, with D unresolved. The germline V gene encodes CDR1 SGHDT and CDR2 YYEEEE. This CDR3 is built from 12 residues. The V end was cut by 3 bases, the J end by 4 bases, with 7 bases between. CDR3 residues: CASSSGSYGYTF. In DNA form, the CDR3 reads TGTGCCAGCAGCTCCGGGAGCTATGGCTACACCTTC.

The sample holds many counts of this clonotype. V gene TRBV12-3 or TRBV12-4 combines with J gene TRBJ2-7; 8 bases are a match to TRBD2. This CDR3 has 16 residues. Unmatched junction bases numbered 15, after V lost 5 bases and J lost 6 bases. For the CDR3, the DNA is TGTGCCAGCAGTCCCACGGGTAGCGGGATTTTTTCCGAGCAGTACTTC. It translates to CASSPTGSGIFSEQYF.

The chain links TRBV12-3 or TRBV12-4 to TRBJ2-5; D remains unclear. Between the trimmed V and J ends, which lost 7 bases and 7 bases, there was a span of 19 bases. This CDR3 has 14 residues. This chain's CDR3 is CASTPGPIDLTQYF. The CDR3 DNA reads TGTGCCAGCACACCTGGCCCTATTGATCTGACCCAGTACTTC.

This clonotype was seen repeatedly, ten times or more. This rearrangement joins TRBV30 to TRBJ2-7, with D perhaps matching TRBD1 (6 bases). The germline CDR1 and CDR2 sequences are GTSNPN and SVGIG (reference sequence). The ends were cut back, 2 bases at V and 3 bases at J, with 11 bases in the middle. This CDR3 region has 13 residues. The CDR3 region is CAWSRGGSYEQYF. In DNA, the CDR3 is TGTGCCTGGAGTCGAGGGGGAAGCTACGAGCAGTACTTC.

This clonotype was recorded many times. The chain joins TRBV5-1 to TRBJ1-1; no definite D call. V was cut by 4 bases and J by 0 bases, with 10 bases left in between. The CDR3 has 14 residues. The germline gives CDR1 SGHRS, CDR2 YFSETQ. Here the CDR3 DNA reads TGCGCCAGCAGCCCGGGATCCATGAACACTGAAGCTTTCTTT. It specifies CASSPGSMNTEAFF.

This clonotype has at least ten counts. The rearrangement links TRBV6-1 to TRBJ1-2; D is unclear. The CDR3 is 17 residues long. The V end was cut by 5 bases, the J end by 6 bases, with 25 bases between. Germline V gives CDR1 MNHNS, CDR2 SASEGT. The CDR3 region has the DNA TGTGCCAGCAGTTATCTCCTTGCAGGAACCTTGGAAGATGGCTACACCTTC. Translating gives CASSYLLAGTLEDGYTF.

On this clonotype: A much larger clone differs by one base, so this may be a read error. The chain employs TRBV29-1 and TRBJ1-2; D unresolved. Trimming removed 6 bases at V and 3 bases at J, with 14 bases between. The CDR3 runs to 13 residues. Germline loops: CDR1 SQVTM, CDR2 ANQGSEA. The chain's CDR3 is CSVRADHDYGYTF. CDR3 coding DNA: TGCAGCGTCCGGGCAGATCATGACTATGGCTACACCTTC. Supplemented by reference TRBV29-1 and TRBJ1-2, the full variable domain reads SAVISQKPSRDICQRGTSLTIQCQVDSQVTMMFWYRQQPGQSLTLIATANQGSEATYESGFVIDKFPISRPNLTFSTLTVSNMSPEDSSIYLCSVRADHDYGYTFGSGTRLTVV.

This clonotype was observed many times. CDR3: CASSRFLSGEQFF. Written as DNA, the CDR3 is TGTGCCAGCAGCCGATTCCTTAGCGGGGAGCAGTTCTTC. This sequence joins TRBV14 and TRBJ2-1; 7 nucleotides align to TRBD2. This CDR3 comprises 13 residues. Germline assignment: CDR1 SGHDN and CDR2 FVKESK. V trimming: 4 bases; J trimming: 10 bases; junction bases outside the gene matches: 7.

The chain joins TRBV5-6 to TRBJ2-5, with D possibly TRBD2 on 6 matching bases. Germline values: CDR1 SGHDT, CDR2 YYEEEE. The V end lost 5 bases, the J end lost 4 bases, and 9 bases lay between the germline ends. The CDR3 spans 12 residues. The CDR3 reads CASSNGGETQYF. The CDR3 coding sequence is TGTGCCAGCAGTAACGGGGGAGAGACCCAGTACTTC.

In this sample, this clonotype turned up many times. The J gene is TRBJ2-7, the V gene TRBV5-1; possible D gene TRBD1, 5 bases. The CDR3 runs 14 residues. The germline CDR1 and CDR2 sequences are SGHRS and YFSETQ. Trimming removed 5 bases from V and 0 bases from J, with 12 bases in between. The CDR3 nucleotides are TGCGCCAGCAGGAATCAGGGTAGCTCCTACGAGCAGTACTTC. It encodes CASRNQGSSYEQYF. The full variable domain, completed using reference TRBV5-1 and TRBJ2-7, is KAGVTQTPRYLIKTRGQQVTLSCSPISGHRSVSWYQQTPGQGLQFLFEYFSETQRNKGNFPGRFSGRQFSNSRSEMNVSTLELGDSALYLCASRNQGSSYEQYFGPGTRLTVT.

This clonotype was counted many times. The J gene is TRBJ2-1, the V gene TRBV5-1; 7 bases map to TRBD2. CDR1 is SGHRS and CDR2 is YFSETQ in the germline V gene. The CDR3 runs to 16 residues. V dropped 1 base and J dropped 3; count of bases not matched to a gene: 7. This chain's CDR3 is CASSLPWTSGYNEQFF. CDR3 nucleotide sequence: TGCGCCAGCAGCTTGCCGTGGACTAGTGGCTACAATGAGCAGTTCTTC.

Many counts were recorded for this clonotype. The chain combines TRBV5-1 with TRBJ2-6; D ambiguous. Looked up from germline, CDR1 is SGHRS and CDR2 is YFSETQ. The CDR3 is 13 amino acids. The V and J ends lost 4 bases and 4 bases respectively, with 6 bases between them. CDR3 nucleotide sequence: TGCGCCAGCAGCCCGCTCGGGGCCAACGTCCTGACTTTC. Protein sequence: CASSPLGANVLTF. Supplemented by reference TRBV5-1 and TRBJ2-6, the full variable domain reads KAGVTQTPRYLIKTRGQQVTLSCSPISGHRSVSWYQQTPGQGLQFLFEYFSETQRNKGNFPGRFSGRQFSNSRSEMNVSTLELGDSALYLCASSPLGANVLTFGAGSRLTVL.

Ten or more counts support this clonotype. The chain links TRBV20-1 to TRBJ2-5; TRBD2 matches at 9 bases. The V gene's germline CDR1 is DFQATT and CDR2 SNEGSKA (reference sequence). V was clipped by 1 base and J by 5 bases; unmatched bases: 2. The CDR3 runs 13 residues. The CDR3 sequence is CSARVAGAETQYF. The CDR3 DNA sequence: TGCAGTGCTAGAGTAGCGGGAGCGGAGACCCAGTACTTC.

This clonotype appeared many times. The CDR3 sequence: CASSKGFYEQYV. The CDR3 DNA is TGCGCCAGCAGTAAGGGTTTCTACGAGCAGTACGTC. This chain connects TRBV10-2 to TRBJ2-7, with D hard to call. This CDR3 contains 12 residues. V shed 5 bases and J shed 3 bases, with 8 bases lying between them. Germline V gives CDR1 WSHSY, CDR2 SAAADI.